The entry that follows covers one T cell receptor beta chain sequence. The record originates from a study of cytomegalovirus exposure and HLA in healthy donors. Primers for the PCR totalled 60 Vbeta and 13 Jbeta. TCRdb's table, derived via immunoSEQ multiplex PCR, lists solely in-frame clones and lacks some. The sample lists some 91,000 clones, around 59% occurring once. V was clipped by 6 bases and J by 0 bases; unmatched bases: 5. The CDR3 is 15 amino acids. This chain connects TRBV6-7 to TRBJ2-7; 10 bases align to TRBD2. TRBV6-7 is flagged as an ORF with uncertain function. The sequencing sample was made of PBMCs. The clonotype originates from a human donor in good health. CDR3 residues: CASSSSGGLSYEQYF. The CDR3 nucleotides are TGTGCCAGCAGCAGTAGCGGGGGGCTCTCCTACGAGCAGTACTTC.